This T cell receptor beta chain was recovered during a study of T cell responses to AZD1222 COVID-19 vaccine. Findings and caveats of the study: Clonal diversity was possibly underestimated, and the donors were mostly white British, with more females. Two doses of AZD1222 preceded a rise in Spike-specific TCR breadth and depth. Only six or seven AZD1222 recipients were seropositive at baseline.

Remarks on this clone: The antigen is unknown.

Doses given second, at about 4 or about 12 weeks, were pooled. The repertoire was sequenced with immunoSEQ multiplex PCR; TCRdb's copy has only in-frame clones and lacks some. The sample lists some 81,000 clones, more than 70% occurring once. The germline V gene has CDR1 WSHSY and CDR2 SAAADI. Trimming cost V 2 bases and J 1 base, with 12 bases left between them. This CDR3 contains 16 residues. The sample consisted of peripheral blood, taken 28 days after the second AZD1222 dose. The chain recombines TRBV10-2 with TRBJ1-5, with D possibly being TRBD1 (5 bases). The clonotype originates from an adult who received the AZD1222 COVID-19 vaccine. CDR3 residues: CASSERGAWSNQPQHF. As DNA, the CDR3 is TGCGCCAGCAGTGAGAGAGGGGCCTGGAGCAATCAGCCCCAGCATTTT.